This TCR beta chain was sequenced for a study of neurological immune-mediated disorders. TCRdb itself ran the 5' RACE reads through MiXCR, one entry per CDR3 protein. This sample carries 40,000 or so distinct CDR3 sequences, roughly 14% of them seen once, and the ten largest clones take 11%. The J segment lost 7 bases and the V segment lost 4 bases, leaving 6 bases of the junction unmatched. Germline V gives CDR1 SGHTA, CDR2 FQGNSA. CDR3 length equals 15 residues. This clonotype was counted ten times or more. Time point meaning: longitudinal time-point 3. Sequenced: PBMCs. This TCR derives from a man aged 25 to 40 in good health. The chain recombines TRBV7-2 with TRBJ2-1, with TRBD2 matching over 11 bases. CDR3 amino acids: CASSSTSGSGNEQFF. CDR3 in DNA: TGTGCCAGCAGCTCAACTAGCGGGAGTGGGAATGAGCAGTTCTTC. The full variable domain, completed using reference TRBV7-2 and TRBJ2-1, is GAGVSQSPSNKVTEKGKDVELRCDPISGHTALYWYRQSLGQGLEFLIYFQGNSAPDKSGLPSDRFSAERTGGSVSTLTIQRTQQEDSAVYLCASSSTSGSGNEQFFGPGTRLTVL.